The clone carrying this T cell receptor beta chain was recorded many times. The V segment lost 2 bases and the J segment 4 bases; nucleotides outside the gene matches: 8. The CDR3 contains 16 residues. CDR1 and CDR2 from the germline V gene are MNHEY and SVGAGI. This entry belongs to a study of T cells in Graves' hyperthyroidism and ophthalmopathy. Across the study: Peripheral blood was taken when the disease was first diagnosed, before any treatment began.

Amplification targeted TCR beta CDR3 regions from RNA transcripts. HTBI primers were employed in a first-round RT-PCR of the TCR CDR3. In TCRdb, the multiplex PCR reads were re-called with MiXCR into one record per CDR3 protein. The table lists around 300,000 distinct CDR3 sequences, less than 30% of them singletons. V is TRBV6-5 and J is TRBJ1-1, with TRBD1 matching over 9 bases. Source material: blood. This receptor was identified in a man aged 40-50 years with Graves' hyperthyroidism that later progressed to Graves' ophthalmopathy. This CDR3 is CASSYTQGASSTEAFF. CDR3 nucleotide sequence: TGTGCCAGCAGTTACACACAGGGGGCGTCTAGCACTGAAGCTTTCTTT.